This passage covers 7 T cell receptor beta chains from one sample sequenced in a study of early T cells in non-severe SARS-CoV-2 infection. TCRdb fed the 5' RACE reads into MiXCR, producing one record per CDR3 protein. Counted here are about 66,000 distinct CDR3 sequences, approximately 13% occurring once; the ten biggest clones make up almost 8.5%. The sequenced sample was whole blood. The receptors derive from an adult who was a healthcare worker with PCR-confirmed SARS-CoV-2 infection or an uninfected control (not recorded which).

This clonotype appeared many times. This chain links TRBV25-1 with TRBJ2-1; perhaps TRBD2 as D (6 bases). Germline CDR1 reads MGHDK; CDR2 reads SYGVNS. Trimming left V 1 base short and J 6 bases short, with 13 bases between. The CDR3 has 15 residues. In nucleotides, the CDR3 is TGTGCCAGCAGTGAATTGGGCGGGACCCTCAATGAGCAGTTCTTC. Its protein is CASSELGGTLNEQFF.

This clonotype was seen ten or more times. The rearrangement joins TRBV10-1 to TRBJ2-3, with D possibly matching TRBD2 (5 bases). Germline V gene sequence: CDR1 WNHNN, CDR2 SYGVQD (reference sequence). CDR3 length: 13 residues. The V end was cut by 6 bases, the J end by 5 bases, with 12 bases between. In DNA form, the CDR3 reads TGCGCCAGCAGCAGCGGTGTTAAAGATACGCAGTATTTT. Protein product: CASSSGVKDTQYF.

V is TRBV3-1 and J is TRBJ2-7; tentatively, D is TRBD1 (6 bases). The V gene's germline CDR1 is LGHDT and CDR2 YNNKEL (reference sequence). V lost 4 bases and J lost 2, with 9 bases in between. The CDR3 length is 13 residues. The CDR3: CASSRDITYEQYF. The CDR3 region has the DNA TGTGCCAGCAGCCGGGACATCACCTACGAGCAGTACTTC.

The gene calls are TRBV5-1 and TRBJ1-2, with D possibly being TRBD1 (5 bases). Trimming took off 1 base at V and 8 bases at J, with 9 bases between the two ends. The germline CDR1 and CDR2 sequences are SGHRS and YFSETQ. The CDR3 is 12 residues long. CDR3 nucleotides: TGCGCCAGCAGCTTGTCAGGGTCCGGCTACACCTTC. Amino acids: CASSLSGSGYTF.

The chain employs TRBV6-1 and TRBJ2-5, with D perhaps assigned TRBD1 or TRBD2 (5 bases each). The CDR3 sequence is 15 residues long. Germline CDR1 and CDR2: MNHNS and SASEGT. Trimming stripped 7 bases from V and 6 bases from J, with 21 bases between. The CDR3 nucleotides are TGTGCCAGCACCACTCGGGGCGCTGGGACGAAGACCCAGTACTTC. This gives the protein CASTTRGAGTKTQYF.

This chain connects TRBV28 to TRBJ2-5; 14 positions match TRBD2. J lost 4 bases, V lost 10 bases, and 5 bases had no gene match. The CDR3 runs to 14 residues. CDR1 and CDR2 from the germline V gene are MDHEN and SYDVKM. The CDR3 region has the DNA TGTGCCACCGGGACTAGCGGGAGCACAGAGACCCAGTACTTC. Protein: CATGTSGSTETQYF. Filled out from reference TRBV28 and TRBJ2-5, the complete variable domain reads DVKVTQSSRYLVKRTGEKVFLECVQDMDHENMFWYRQDPGLGLRLIYFSYDVKMKEKGDIPEGYSVSREKKERFSLILESASTNQTSMYLCATGTSGSTETQYFGPGTRLLVL.

This sequence joins TRBV7-3 and TRBJ2-5; 12 nucleotides align to TRBD2. The CDR3 extends over 16 amino acids. After removal of 5 bases from V and 4 bases from J, the junction contained 8 bases not matched to a gene. Germline V gene sequence: CDR1 SGHTA, CDR2 FQGTGA. In nucleotides, the CDR3 is TGTGCCAGCAGCCCGAAACCGGGACTAGCGGGAGAGACCCAGTACTTC. Translating gives CASSPKPGLAGETQYF.